Sequencing of this TCR beta chain was carried out in a study of post-analysis software for immune sequencing data. About the research overall: Patients had relapsing-remitting, secondary progressive or progressive-relapsing multiple sclerosis; some lacked subtype.

Whole-study findings and limits: Multiple sclerosis patients showed significantly lower normalized Chao1 diversity than controls did. TRBV5-6, TRBV5-1 and TRBV20-1 belonged to a set of about five TRBV segments that were more frequent in patients than controls.

As concerns this clonotype: What it recognizes is unknown.

Prepared TCR beta cDNA libraries contained unique molecular identifiers. Each batch of about 0.95 to 11 million T cells produced a few hundred thousand cDNA molecules. TCRdb independently ran MiXCR on the PCR reads; one entry per CDR3 protein. The sample contains about 820,000 distinct CDR3 sequences, approximately 53% of which appear only once. V was pared by 4 bases and J by 11 bases, with 17 bases of the junction left unmatched. The germline gives CDR1 SGHRS, CDR2 YFSETQ. This CDR3 has 16 amino acids. The genes are TRBV5-1 and TRBJ2-5; TRBD2 matches at 10 bases. The sample consisted of blood. This receptor was identified in a girl under 18 with multiple sclerosis. Here the CDR3 reads CASSLAGLARNNEQYF. In nucleotides, the CDR3 is TGCGCCAGCAGCCTAGCGGGACTAGCGAGAAACAATGAGCAGTACTTC. The complete variable domain, with remaining parts taken from reference TRBV5-1 and TRBJ2-5, reads KAGVTQTPRYLIKTRGQQVTLSCSPISGHRSVSWYQQTPGQGLQFLFEYFSETQRNKGNFPGRFSGRQFSNSRSEMNVSTLELGDSALYLCASSLAGLARNNEQYFGPGTRLLVL.